The rows below give T cell receptor beta chains drawn from one sample of a study of blood T cell repertoires in COVID-19. The assay was immunoSEQ multiplex PCR, and TCRdb's table has in-frame clones only and misses some. This table has about 70,000 clones, 70% to 75% appearing once. The specimen sequenced was peripheral blood. The source of these receptors is a man between 65 and 80 years old with acute or convalescent COVID-19. Each CDR3 is given with its conserved first and last residue. A D gene is named only where the DNA matches it firmly. The size of a clone is reported for some rows only, either as once, few or many, or as a class for expanded clones.

V,D,size,J,DNA,CDR3
TRBV4-2,TRBD2,-,TRBJ2-1,TGTGCCAGCAGCCCTGGACTAGCGGGAGGGCCGGGCTCCTACAATGAGCAGTTCTTC,CASSPGLAGGPGSYNEQFF
TRBV11-2,-,few,TRBJ1-1,TGTGCCAGCAGCTGGCCACAGGGTTCAGGTACAGAAGCTTTCTTT,CASSWPQGSGTEAFF
TRBV7-2,-,-,TRBJ2-1,TGTGCCAGCAGCTCTGAGGGAGGAAATGAGCAGTTCTTC,CASSSEGGNEQFF
TRBV6-6,TRBD1,-,TRBJ2-7,TGTGCCAGCAGTTACCCGGACAGGGCGGACGAGCAGTACTTC,CASSYPDRADEQYF
TRBV9,TRBD2,-,TRBJ2-5,TGTGCCAGCAGCGTAGCCGGGAGGGCCCCAGAGACCCAGTACTTC,CASSVAGRAPETQYF
TRBV28,-,-,TRBJ1-2,TGTGCCAGCAGTTTAATTCCTCCTGACTACTATGGCTACACCTTC,CASSLIPPDYYGYTF
TRBV28,TRBD1,few,TRBJ1-4,TGTGCCACCCTTCCTCCGGGACAGGGGGCTTGGAAACTGTTTTTT,CATLPPGQGAWKLFF
TRBV14,TRBD2,-,TRBJ2-1,TGTGCCAGCAGCCCAAATGAGTGGGAGGGCCTGAATGAGCAGTTCTTC,CASSPNEWEGLNEQFF
TRBV19,TRBD2,few,TRBJ2-5,TGTGCCAGTAGTATGGCCGGGACTAGCCAAGAGACCCAGTACTTC,CASSMAGTSQETQYF
TRBV9,TRBD2,-,TRBJ2-4,TGTGCCAGCAGCGTAGGGACTAGCGGGAGAGGGGAAAACATTCAGTACTTC,CASSVGTSGRGENIQYF
TRBV29-1,-,-,TRBJ1-2,TGCAGCGTTGAAGAGCGGCAGGGCCCTGGCTACACCTTC,CSVEERQGPGYTF